This T cell receptor beta chain was recorded in a study of human T cells and chemical hapten exposure. Looking at the study overall: Mainly, slight library volume differences in the pool made TCR yields vary.

This clonotype was observed a few times. Its antigen remains unidentified. It was unfractionated whole blood from which total RNA was extracted. The study, taken as a whole, reports: Once DPC sensitization occurred, TCRs above 1 in 1000 frequency showed no change.

This CDR3 contains 15 residues. V shed 5 bases and J shed 1 base, with 12 bases lying between them. CDR1 is MNHEY and CDR2 is SVGAGI in the germline V gene. Unique molecular identifiers were linked by the library to individual cDNA molecules. Original data processing: Counts of TCRs in each sample centred on a median of around 99,000 and extended from approximately 25,000 to 650,000. TCRdb processed the 5' RACE reads anew with MiXCR; each CDR3 protein has one entry. For this entry, the V and J calls and clone size follow TCRdb and not the study's own pipeline. The sample holds approximately 110,000 distinct CDR3 sequences, approximately 19% seen once.

This chain uses TRBV6-5 with TRBJ1-5, with D perhaps matching TRBD1 (6 bases). This clonotype was obtained from a human donor in good health. The DNA of the CDR3 is TGTGCCAGCAGTGCGCAGGGGCCGAGCAATCAGCCCCAGCATTTT. Its translation is CASSAQGPSNQPQHF.